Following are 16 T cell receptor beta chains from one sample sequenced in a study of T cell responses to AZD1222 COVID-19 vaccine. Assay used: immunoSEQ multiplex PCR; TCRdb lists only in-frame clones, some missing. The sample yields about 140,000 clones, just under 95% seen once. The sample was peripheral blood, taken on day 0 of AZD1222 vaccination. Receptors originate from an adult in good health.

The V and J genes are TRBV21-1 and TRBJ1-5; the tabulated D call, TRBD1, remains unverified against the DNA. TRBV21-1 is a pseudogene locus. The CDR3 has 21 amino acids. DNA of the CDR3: TGTGCCAGCAGCAAAAGGGGGAAGACAGGGGTTAAGGGAGTAAGCAATCAGCCCCAGCATTTT. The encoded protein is CASSKRGKTGVKGVSNQPQHF.

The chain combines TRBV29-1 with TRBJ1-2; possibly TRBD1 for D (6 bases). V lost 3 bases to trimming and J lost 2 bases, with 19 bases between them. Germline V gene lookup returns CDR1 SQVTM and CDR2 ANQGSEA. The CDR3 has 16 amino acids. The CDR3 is CSVDGGPDRLNYGYTF. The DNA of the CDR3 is TGCAGCGTTGACGGGGGGCCAGATCGACTCAACTATGGCTACACCTTC.

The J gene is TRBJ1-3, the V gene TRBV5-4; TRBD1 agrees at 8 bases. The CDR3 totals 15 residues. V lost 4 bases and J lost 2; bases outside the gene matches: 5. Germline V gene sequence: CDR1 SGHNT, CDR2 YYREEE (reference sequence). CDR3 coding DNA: TGTGCCAGCAGCCCAACAGGGGGAACTGGAAACACCATATATTTT. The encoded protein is CASSPTGGTGNTIYF. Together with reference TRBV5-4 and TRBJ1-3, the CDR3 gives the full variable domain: ETGVTQSPTHLIKTRGQQVTLRCSSQSGHNTVSWYQQALGQGPQFIFQYYREEENGRGNFPPRFSGLQFPNYSSELNVNALELDDSALYLCASSPTGGTGNTIYFGEGSWLTVV.

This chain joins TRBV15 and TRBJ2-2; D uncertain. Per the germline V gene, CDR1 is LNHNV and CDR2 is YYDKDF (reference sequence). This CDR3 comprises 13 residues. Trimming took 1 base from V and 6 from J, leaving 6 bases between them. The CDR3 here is CATSRAPPGELFF. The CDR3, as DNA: TGTGCCACCAGCAGAGCCCCTCCCGGGGAGCTGTTTTTT.

CDR3 coding DNA: TGTGCCAGCAGCTCGGGACTAGCGAAGACCCAGTACTTC. Translating it yields CASSSGLAKTQYF. This chain uses TRBV11-1 with TRBJ2-5, with TRBD2 matching over 10 bases. The CDR3 consists of 13 residues. The V gene end was trimmed by 4 bases and the J gene end by 6 bases; junction bases not matched to a gene: 2. The germline V gene has CDR1 SGHAT and CDR2 FQDESV (reference sequence).

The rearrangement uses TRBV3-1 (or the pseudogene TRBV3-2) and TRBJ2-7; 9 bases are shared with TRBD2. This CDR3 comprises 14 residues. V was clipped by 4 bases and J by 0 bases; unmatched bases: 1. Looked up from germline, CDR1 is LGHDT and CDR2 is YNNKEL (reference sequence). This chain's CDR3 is CASSLSGSSYEQYF. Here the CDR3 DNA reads TGTGCCAGCAGCCTTAGCGGGAGCTCCTACGAGCAGTACTTC.

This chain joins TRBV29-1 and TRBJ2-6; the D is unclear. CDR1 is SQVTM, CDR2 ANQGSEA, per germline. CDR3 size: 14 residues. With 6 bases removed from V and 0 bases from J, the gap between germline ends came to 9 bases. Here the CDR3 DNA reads TGCAGCGTGCGCCAGAGCTCTGGGGCCAACGTCCTGACTTTC. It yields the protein CSVRQSSGANVLTF.

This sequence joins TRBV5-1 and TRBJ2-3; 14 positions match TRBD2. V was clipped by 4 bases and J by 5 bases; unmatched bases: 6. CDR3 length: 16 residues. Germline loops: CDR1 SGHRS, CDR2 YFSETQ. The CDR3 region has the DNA TGCGCCAGCAGCCTGGGACTAGCGGGAGCATTAGATACGCAGTATTTT. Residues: CASSLGLAGALDTQYF.

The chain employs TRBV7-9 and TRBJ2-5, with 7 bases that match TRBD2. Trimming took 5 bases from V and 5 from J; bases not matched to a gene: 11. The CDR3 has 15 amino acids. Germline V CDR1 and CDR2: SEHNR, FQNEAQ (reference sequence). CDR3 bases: TGTGCCAGCAGCCCCAGGGTGCGGGAGCGGGAGACCCAGTACTTC. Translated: CASSPRVRERETQYF.

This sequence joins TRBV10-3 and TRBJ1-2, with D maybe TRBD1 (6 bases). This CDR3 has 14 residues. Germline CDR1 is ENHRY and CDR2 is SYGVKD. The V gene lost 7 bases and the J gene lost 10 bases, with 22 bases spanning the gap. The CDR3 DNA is TGTGCCATCACGCGGGCCAGGGGAAATGAGCCCTACACCTTC. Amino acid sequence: CAITRARGNEPYTF.

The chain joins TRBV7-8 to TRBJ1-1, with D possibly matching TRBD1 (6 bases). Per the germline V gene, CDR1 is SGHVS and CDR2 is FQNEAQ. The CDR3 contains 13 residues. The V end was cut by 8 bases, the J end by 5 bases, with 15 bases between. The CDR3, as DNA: TGTGCCAGCGGCACAGGGATTCGAACTGAAGCTTTCTTT. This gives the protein CASGTGIRTEAFF.

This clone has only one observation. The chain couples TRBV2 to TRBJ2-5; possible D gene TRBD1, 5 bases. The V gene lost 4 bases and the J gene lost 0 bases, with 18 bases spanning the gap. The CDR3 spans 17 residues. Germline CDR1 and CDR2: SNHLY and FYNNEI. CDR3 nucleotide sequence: TGTGCCAGCAGTGTGCGTTTAGTAATAGGGGACCAAGAGACCCAGTACTTC. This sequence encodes CASSVRLVIGDQETQYF.

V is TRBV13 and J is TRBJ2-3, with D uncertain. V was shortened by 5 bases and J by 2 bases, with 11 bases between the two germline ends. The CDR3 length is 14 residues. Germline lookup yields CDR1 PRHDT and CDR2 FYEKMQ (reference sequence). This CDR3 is CASSQEPLTDTQYF. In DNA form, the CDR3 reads TGTGCCAGCAGCCAGGAGCCTCTCACAGATACGCAGTATTTT.

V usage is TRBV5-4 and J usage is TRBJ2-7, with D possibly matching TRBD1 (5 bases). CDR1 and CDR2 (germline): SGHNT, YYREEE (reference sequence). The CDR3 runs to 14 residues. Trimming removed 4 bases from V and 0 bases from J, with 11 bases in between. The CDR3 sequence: CASSQGQPSYEQYF. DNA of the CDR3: TGTGCCAGCAGCCAGGGTCAGCCCTCCTACGAGCAGTACTTC.

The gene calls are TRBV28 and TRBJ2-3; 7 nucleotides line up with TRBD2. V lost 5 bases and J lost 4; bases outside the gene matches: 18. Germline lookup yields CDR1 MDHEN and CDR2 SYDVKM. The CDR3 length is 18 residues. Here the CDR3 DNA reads TGTGCCAGCAGTCCTTCCCGTGGACTAGTCTTTTCCCCAGATACGCAGTATTTT. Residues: CASSPSRGLVFSPDTQYF. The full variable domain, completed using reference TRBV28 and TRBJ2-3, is DVKVTQSSRYLVKRTGEKVFLECVQDMDHENMFWYRQDPGLGLRLIYFSYDVKMKEKGDIPEGYSVSREKKERFSLILESASTNQTSMYLCASSPSRGLVFSPDTQYFGPGTRLTVL.

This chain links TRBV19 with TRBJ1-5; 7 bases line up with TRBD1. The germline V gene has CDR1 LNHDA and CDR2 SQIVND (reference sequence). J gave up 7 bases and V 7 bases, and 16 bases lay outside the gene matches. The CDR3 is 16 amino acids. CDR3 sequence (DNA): TGTGCCAGTAAGTTCGGGATGTTAGGAGGGGGCCAGCCCCAGCATTTT. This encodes CASKFGMLGGGQPQHF.